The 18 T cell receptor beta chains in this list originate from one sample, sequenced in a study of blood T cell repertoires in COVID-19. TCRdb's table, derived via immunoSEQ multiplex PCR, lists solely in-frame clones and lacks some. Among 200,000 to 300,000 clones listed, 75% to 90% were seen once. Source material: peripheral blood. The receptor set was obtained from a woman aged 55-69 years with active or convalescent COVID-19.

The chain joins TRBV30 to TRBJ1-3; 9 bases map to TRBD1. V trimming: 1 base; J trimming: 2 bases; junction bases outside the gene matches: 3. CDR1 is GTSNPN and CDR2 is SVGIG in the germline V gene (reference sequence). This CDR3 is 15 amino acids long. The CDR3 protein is CAWSGGQGTGNTIYF. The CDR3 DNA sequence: TGTGCCTGGAGTGGGGGACAGGGCACTGGAAACACCATATATTTT.

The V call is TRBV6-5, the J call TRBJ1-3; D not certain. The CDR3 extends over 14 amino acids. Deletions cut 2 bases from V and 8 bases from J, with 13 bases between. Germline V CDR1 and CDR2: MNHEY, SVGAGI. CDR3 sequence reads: CASSYRGRGDTIYF. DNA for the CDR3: TGTGCCAGCAGTTACAGAGGGCGGGGAGACACCATATATTTT.

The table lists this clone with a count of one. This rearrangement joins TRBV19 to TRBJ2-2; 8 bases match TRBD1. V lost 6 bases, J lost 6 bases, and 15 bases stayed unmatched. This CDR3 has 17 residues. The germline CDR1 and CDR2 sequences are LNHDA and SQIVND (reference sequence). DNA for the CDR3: TGTGCCAGTAGCCGGGAAACCTGGGACAGGTTTGCCGGGGAGCTGTTTTTT. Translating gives CASSRETWDRFAGELFF.

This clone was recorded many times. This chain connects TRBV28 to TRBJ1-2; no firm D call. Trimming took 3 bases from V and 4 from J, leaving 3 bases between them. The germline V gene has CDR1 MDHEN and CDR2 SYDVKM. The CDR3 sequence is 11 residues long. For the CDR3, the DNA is TGTGCCAGCAGTTTCTTCTATGGCTACACCTTC. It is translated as CASSFFYGYTF.

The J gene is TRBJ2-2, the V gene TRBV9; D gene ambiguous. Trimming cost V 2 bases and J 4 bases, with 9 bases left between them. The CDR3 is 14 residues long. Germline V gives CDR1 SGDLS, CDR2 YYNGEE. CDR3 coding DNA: TGTGCCAGCAGCGTTGGCCCTTTCACCGGGGAGCTGTTTTTT. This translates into CASSVGPFTGELFF.

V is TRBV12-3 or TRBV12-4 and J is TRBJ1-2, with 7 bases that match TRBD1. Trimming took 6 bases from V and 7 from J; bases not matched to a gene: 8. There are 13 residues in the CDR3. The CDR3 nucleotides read TGTGCCAGCAGCACAGGGGAGAGTGGTGGCTACACCTTC. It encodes CASSTGESGGYTF.

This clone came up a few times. The CDR3 DNA is TGTGCCAGCAGTAAGGAGTTTGGCACGAACTATGGCTACACCTTC. Protein product: CASSKEFGTNYGYTF. The rearrangement uses TRBV6-5 and TRBJ1-2, with D hard to call. The CDR3 spans 15 residues. V dropped 5 bases and J dropped 2 bases, with 15 bases sitting between them. CDR1 is MNHEY, CDR2 SVGAGI, per germline.

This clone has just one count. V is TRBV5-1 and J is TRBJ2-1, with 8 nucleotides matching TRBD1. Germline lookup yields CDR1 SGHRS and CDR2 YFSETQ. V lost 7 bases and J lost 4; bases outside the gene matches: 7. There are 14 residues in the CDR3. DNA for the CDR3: TGCGCCAGCTCCCGGGACAGGCGTTACAATGAGCAGTTCTTC. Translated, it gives CASSRDRRYNEQFF.

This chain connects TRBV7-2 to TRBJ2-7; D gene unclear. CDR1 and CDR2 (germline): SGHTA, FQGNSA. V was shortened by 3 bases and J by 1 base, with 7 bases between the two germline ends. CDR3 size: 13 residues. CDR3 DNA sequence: TGTGCCAGCAGCTTCGCGGTGTCCTACGAGCAGTACTTC. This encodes CASSFAVSYEQYF.

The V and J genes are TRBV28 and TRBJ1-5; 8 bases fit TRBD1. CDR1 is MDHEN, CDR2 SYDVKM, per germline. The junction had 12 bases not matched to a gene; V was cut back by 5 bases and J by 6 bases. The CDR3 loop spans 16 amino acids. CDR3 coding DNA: TGTGCCAGCAGTACCCGACAGGGGATGGGTGGTCAGCCCCAGCATTTT. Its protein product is CASSTRQGMGGQPQHF.

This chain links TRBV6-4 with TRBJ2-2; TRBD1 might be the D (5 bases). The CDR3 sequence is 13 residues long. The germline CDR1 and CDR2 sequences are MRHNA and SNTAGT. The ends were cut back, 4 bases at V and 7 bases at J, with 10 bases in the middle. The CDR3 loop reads CASSAGHSGELFF. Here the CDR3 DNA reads TGTGCCAGCAGTGCCGGACACAGCGGGGAGCTGTTTTTT.

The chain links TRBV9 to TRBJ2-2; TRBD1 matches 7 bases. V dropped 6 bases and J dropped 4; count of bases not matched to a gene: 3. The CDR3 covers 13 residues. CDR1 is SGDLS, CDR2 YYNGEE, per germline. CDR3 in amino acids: CASNRGATGELFF. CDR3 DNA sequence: TGTGCCAGCAACAGGGGCGCCACCGGGGAGCTGTTTTTT.

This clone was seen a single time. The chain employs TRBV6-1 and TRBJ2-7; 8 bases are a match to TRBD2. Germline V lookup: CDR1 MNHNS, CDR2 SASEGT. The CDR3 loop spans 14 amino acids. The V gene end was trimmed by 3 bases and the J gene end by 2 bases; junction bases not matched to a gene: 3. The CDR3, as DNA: TGTGCCAGCAGTGATAGCGGGGATACCTACGAGCAGTACTTC. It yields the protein CASSDSGDTYEQYF.

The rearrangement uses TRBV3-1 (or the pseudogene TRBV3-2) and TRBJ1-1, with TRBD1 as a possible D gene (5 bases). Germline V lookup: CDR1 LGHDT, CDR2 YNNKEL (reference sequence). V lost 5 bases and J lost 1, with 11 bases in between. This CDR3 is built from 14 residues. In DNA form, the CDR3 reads TGTGCCAGCAGCGCAACTACAGGGAACACTGAAGCTTTCTTT. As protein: CASSATTGNTEAFF.

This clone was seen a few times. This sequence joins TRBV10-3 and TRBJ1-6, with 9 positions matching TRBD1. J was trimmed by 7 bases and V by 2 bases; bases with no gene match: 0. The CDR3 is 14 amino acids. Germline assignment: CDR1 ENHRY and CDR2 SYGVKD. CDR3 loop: CAISEGTGNSPLHF. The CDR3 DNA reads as TGTGCCATCAGTGAGGGGACAGGGAATTCACCCCTCCACTTT.

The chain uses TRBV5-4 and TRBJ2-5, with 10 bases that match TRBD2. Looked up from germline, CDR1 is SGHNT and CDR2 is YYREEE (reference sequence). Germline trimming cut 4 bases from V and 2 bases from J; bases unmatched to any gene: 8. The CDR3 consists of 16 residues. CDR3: CASSMGRAGGQETQYF. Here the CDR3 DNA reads TGTGCCAGCAGCATGGGACGAGCGGGGGGGCAAGAGACCCAGTACTTC.

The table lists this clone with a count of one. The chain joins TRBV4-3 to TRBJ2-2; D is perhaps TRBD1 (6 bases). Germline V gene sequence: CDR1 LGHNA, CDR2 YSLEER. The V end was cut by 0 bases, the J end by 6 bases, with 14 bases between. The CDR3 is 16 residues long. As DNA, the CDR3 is TGCGCCAGCAGCCAAGATAGGGGGATTACGGCCGGGGAGCTGTTTTTT. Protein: CASSQDRGITAGELFF.

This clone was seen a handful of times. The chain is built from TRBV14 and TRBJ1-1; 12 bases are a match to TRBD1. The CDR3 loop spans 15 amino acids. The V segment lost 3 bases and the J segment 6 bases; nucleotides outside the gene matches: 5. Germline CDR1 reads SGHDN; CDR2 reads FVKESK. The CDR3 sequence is CASSQGQGAGSEAFF. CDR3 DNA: TGTGCCAGCAGCCAGGGACAGGGGGCTGGGTCTGAAGCTTTCTTT.